The TCR beta chain under discussion was sequenced for a study of T cell repertoires in cytomegalovirus infection. Turning to the study itself: Both CMV infection and a matching HLA type were indicated by public TCR beta signatures.

The CDR3 is 14 amino acids. Trimming removed 2 bases at V and 9 bases at J, with 17 bases between. Per germline, CDR1 MGHRA and CDR2 YSYEKL. TCRdb recomputed calls from the reads with MiXCR, one row per CDR3 protein. The top ten clones hold roughly 16% of a sample with 450,000 to 600,000 distinct CDR3 sequences, roughly 34% of them seen once. Comments on this clonotype: As yet, its antigen is unknown.

Material: cultured PBMCs, obtained from culture after CMV antigen stimulation. This receptor was obtained from a human donor in good health (CMV status not recorded). Some clones in this sample may be carry-over from other donors' samples. V is TRBV4-1 and J is TRBJ2-7; D perhaps matches TRBD1 (6 bases). The CDR3 loop is CASSQPGERSGQYF. The CDR3 DNA reads TGCGCCAGCAGCCAACCAGGGGAGAGATCCGGGCAGTACTTC.